In this sample, the clone carrying this T cell receptor beta chain turned up once. This entry is derived from a study of blood T cell repertoires in COVID-19. Study context: COVID-19 samples, acute and convalescent, were from the United States, Italy and Spain. The cDNA or gDNA used as material had been derived from T cells, B-cell-depleted T cells, or PBMCs.

In the study's own analysis: Reference gene primer amplification gave nucleated cell count estimates. Repertoires were generated with immunoSEQ multiplex PCR, while TCRdb's copy carries only in-frame clones and drops some. For V, J and clone size, that table is used; D and trimming come from the DNA. The sample records roughly 500,000 clones, approximately 85% being singletons. Per the germline V gene, CDR1 is KGHSH and CDR2 is LQKENI. The CDR3 runs to 14 residues. Trimming took 2 bases from V and 5 from J; bases not matched to a gene: 6. The clonotype comes from a human donor in a cohort sampled during active COVID-19. The sample taken for sequencing was peripheral blood. The chain has TRBV18 and TRBJ2-7; TRBD1 matches 7 bases. CDR3 sequence: CASSPLQGSHEQYF. The CDR3 nucleotides read TGTGCCAGCTCACCATTACAGGGGAGCCACGAGCAGTACTTC.